A selection of T cell receptor beta chains follows, all from one sample in a study of T cells expressing NK-cell markers. One entry per CDR3 protein, without DNA, is what TCRdb gives after re-calling the 5' RACE reads. The table lists a few hundred thousand distinct CDR3 sequences. Sequenced: blood T cells: a sorted CD56 or NKG2C T cell subset, CD4+ or CD8+ T cells, or bulk PBMC T cells (not recorded which). These receptors were collected from a man aged 18 to 69 in good health. Each CDR3 is given with its conserved first and last residue.

j_call: TRBJ2-3; v_call: TRBV12-3/TRBV12-4; cdr3_aa: CASIRSGASTDTQYF
j_call: TRBJ2-7; v_call: TRBV7-8; cdr3_aa: CASSLDPSKVYEQYF
j_call: TRBJ2-7; v_call: TRBV2; cdr3_aa: CARRGQGAAEQYF
j_call: TRBJ2-1; v_call: TRBV29-1; cdr3_aa: CSVVRGGYNEQFF
j_call: TRBJ2-5; v_call: TRBV12-5; cdr3_aa: CASGRGDPQETQYF
j_call: TRBJ1-1; v_call: TRBV10-3; cdr3_aa: CAISRSDRLNTEAFF
j_call: TRBJ2-7; v_call: TRBV6-1; cdr3_aa: CASSDADRGHDYEQYF
j_call: TRBJ1-5; v_call: TRBV10-3; cdr3_aa: CAISESELLYSNQPQHF
j_call: TRBJ1-6; v_call: TRBV6-1; cdr3_aa: CASRRDSSYNSPLHF
j_call: TRBJ2-7; v_call: TRBV20-1; cdr3_aa: CSAPLYLAQYF
j_call: TRBJ2-5; v_call: TRBV6-1; cdr3_aa: CASRLGQVQETQYF
j_call: TRBJ2-3; v_call: TRBV7-8; cdr3_aa: CASSPLPQRTTDTQYF
j_call: TRBJ2-3; v_call: TRBV20-1; cdr3_aa: CSGGVQGYYRDTQYF
j_call: TRBJ1-4; v_call: TRBV5-1; cdr3_aa: CASSSRARSEKLFF
j_call: TRBJ2-7; v_call: TRBV20-1; cdr3_aa: CSASTGTVQYF
j_call: TRBJ1-1; v_call: TRBV10-3; cdr3_aa: CAISERVGVNTEAFF
j_call: TRBJ1-1; v_call: TRBV6-2/TRBV6-3; cdr3_aa: CASSYGRRGTEAFF